These 25 T cell receptor beta chains were sequenced from one sample in a study of blood T cell repertoires in COVID-19. Measured with immunoSEQ multiplex PCR; TCRdb has only the in-frame clones, and not every one. This sample has roughly 250,000 clones, with 83% found just once. Specimen: PBMCs or T cells enriched from blood (not recorded which). The receptors originated from a woman between 40 and 50 years old who had been exposed to COVID-19.

The V gene is TRBV5-1, the J gene TRBJ2-5; TRBD1 is a possible D gene (6 bases). This CDR3 spans 16 amino acids. The V gene's germline CDR1 is SGHRS and CDR2 YFSETQ. Trimming took off 0 bases at V and 2 bases at J, with 14 bases between the two ends. CDR3 amino acids: CASSLERGHRQETQYF. As DNA, the CDR3 is TGCGCCAGCAGCTTGGAGAGGGGACATCGACAAGAGACCCAGTACTTC.

V is TRBV7-3 and J is TRBJ1-1; perhaps TRBD1 as D (5 bases). The CDR3 sequence is 13 residues long. Germline V gene lookup returns CDR1 SGHTA and CDR2 FQGTGA. Trimming took 6 bases from V and 4 from J, leaving 12 bases between them. In nucleotides, the CDR3 is TGTGCCAGCAGATTTACCGGGGGCACTGAAGCTTTCTTT. It codes for CASRFTGGTEAFF.

The J gene is TRBJ2-7, the V gene TRBV29-1; the D gene is possibly TRBD1 (6 bases). The CDR3 is 12 amino acids. The V gene's germline CDR1 is SQVTM and CDR2 ANQGSEA. The CDR3 reads CSAGTQTYEQYF. Written as DNA, the CDR3 is TGCAGTGCCGGGACACAAACCTACGAGCAGTACTTC.

This chain uses TRBV5-5 with TRBJ1-2; possibly TRBD1 for D (6 bases). V was pared by 1 base and J by 7 bases, with 14 bases between. The germline V gene has CDR1 SGHKS and CDR2 YYEKEE (reference sequence). The CDR3 extends over 14 amino acids. The CDR3 spells CASSLSPGGGGYTF. DNA for the CDR3: TGTGCCAGCAGCTTGAGTCCGGGAGGGGGTGGCTACACCTTC.

The chain combines TRBV7-2 with TRBJ2-2, with 7 bases that match TRBD2. This CDR3 comprises 14 residues. Germline CDR1 reads SGHTA; CDR2 reads FQGNSA. V was clipped by 4 bases and J by 4 bases; unmatched bases: 3. CDR3 sequence: CASSWRGITGELFF. As DNA, the CDR3 is TGTGCCAGCAGCTGGCGGGGGATCACCGGGGAGCTGTTTTTT.

This chain links TRBV7-9 with TRBJ2-3; tentatively, D is TRBD1 (5 bases). V was clipped by 1 base and J by 4 bases, with 12 bases between them. This CDR3 region has 15 residues. Germline-derived CDR1 and CDR2 are SEHNR and FQNEAQ (reference sequence). CDR3 sequence: CASSLGLQGADTQYF. The DNA of the CDR3 is TGTGCCAGCAGCTTAGGGCTCCAAGGGGCAGATACGCAGTATTTT.

A note on this clone: This specimen includes other DNA sequences encoding the same CDR3. The chain uses TRBV9 and TRBJ2-2; D is undetermined. V was clipped by 0 bases and J by 3 bases, with 6 bases between them. Germline V gives CDR1 SGDLS, CDR2 YYNGEE. This CDR3 has 14 residues. CDR3 region: CASSVGQYTGELFF. DNA of the CDR3: TGTGCCAGCAGCGTAGGACAATACACCGGGGAGCTGTTTTTT.

Details on this clone: Just one base apart from a much larger clone, this may be a read error. Other DNA sequences in the same sample also yield this CDR3. J is TRBJ1-1 and V is TRBV7-9; no reliable D call. This CDR3 contains 13 residues. Trimming removed 1 base from V and 1 base from J, with 4 bases in between. Germline CDR1 is SEHNR and CDR2 is FQNEAQ (reference sequence). CDR3 residues: CASSLGQNTEAFF. Here the CDR3 DNA reads TGTGCCAGCAGCTTAGGACAGAACACTGAAGCTTTCTTT.

The rearrangement uses TRBV9 and TRBJ1-1; 7 nucleotides align to TRBD1. The CDR3 consists of 14 residues. The V and J ends lost 3 bases and 4 bases, in that order; junction bases with no gene match: 6. Germline V CDR1 and CDR2: SGDLS, YYNGEE. DNA for the CDR3: TGTGCCAGCAGCGGACAGGGCATATCCACTGAAGCTTTCTTT. Amino acids: CASSGQGISTEAFF.

The V and J genes are TRBV6-5 and TRBJ2-2; a possible D gene is TRBD1 (8 bases). The CDR3 loop spans 14 amino acids. Germline V gene data show CDR1 as MNHEY and CDR2 as SVGAGI. The CDR3 here is CALQGGLNTGELFF. The DNA for the CDR3 is TGTGCTTTACAGGGGGGGCTTAACACCGGGGAGCTGTTTTTT.

The chain combines TRBV5-1 with TRBJ1-5, with TRBD1 matching over 7 bases. Germline CDR1 reads SGHRS; CDR2 reads YFSETQ. V trimming: 4 bases; J trimming: 5 bases; junction bases outside the gene matches: 6. There are 14 residues in the CDR3. CDR3 sequence: CASSRTGEDQPQHF. CDR3 nucleotide sequence: TGCGCCAGCAGCCGGACAGGTGAAGATCAGCCCCAGCATTTT.

This chain connects TRBV28 to TRBJ1-5, with TRBD1 matching over 7 bases. CDR1 and CDR2 from the germline V gene are MDHEN and SYDVKM. The CDR3 contains 13 residues. Unmatched junction bases numbered 2, after V lost 6 bases and J lost 3 bases. The CDR3: CASRGQFNQPQHF. The CDR3 region has the DNA TGTGCCAGCAGGGGACAGTTCAATCAGCCCCAGCATTTT.

This CDR3 is CASSTTGGVLNTAEQYF. CDR3 nucleotide sequence: TGTGCCAGCAGTACAACAGGGGGCGTATTAAATACGGCCGAGCAGTACTTC. V gene TRBV28 combines with J gene TRBJ2-7; TRBD1 matches 9 bases. Per germline, CDR1 MDHEN and CDR2 SYDVKM. Trimming removed 5 bases from V and 6 bases from J; junction bases left unmatched: 17. The CDR3 sequence is 17 residues long.

The chain links TRBV27 to TRBJ1-5; 9 bases align to TRBD1. The CDR3 covers 15 residues. Germline V gene data show CDR1 as MNHEY and CDR2 as SMNVEV (reference sequence). Trimming at V came to 8 bases and at J to 6 bases, leaving 11 bases not matched to a gene. CDR3 in DNA: TGTGCCAGCCGGAGGACAGGGGCCTTCGGTCAGCCCCAGCATTTT. Translated: CASRRTGAFGQPQHF.

This chain joins TRBV30 and TRBJ1-1; TRBD1 matches at 7 bases. This CDR3 has 15 residues. Germline lookup yields CDR1 GTSNPN and CDR2 SVGIG (reference sequence). V lost 2 bases to trimming and J lost 0 bases; unmatched junction nucleotides: 6. DNA of the CDR3: TGTGCCTGGAGTCCTTCGACAGGGCTGAACACTGAAGCTTTCTTT. Protein: CAWSPSTGLNTEAFF.

This clone was seen only once. V usage is TRBV7-2 and J usage is TRBJ2-7; 11 bases map to TRBD2. CDR3 length: 15 residues. Germline V gene data show CDR1 as SGHTA and CDR2 as FQGNSA. J was trimmed by 3 bases and V by 7 bases; bases with no gene match: 8. CDR3 region: CASNLGTSGNYEQYF. CDR3 in DNA: TGTGCCAGCAACCTTGGGACTAGCGGTAACTACGAGCAGTACTTC. Full variable domain (remainder filled in from reference TRBV7-2 and TRBJ2-7): GAGVSQSPSNKVTEKGKDVELRCDPISGHTALYWYRQSLGQGLEFLIYFQGNSAPDKSGLPSDRFSAERTGGSVSTLTIQRTQQEDSAVYLCASNLGTSGNYEQYFGPGTRLTVT.

J is TRBJ1-1 and V is TRBV7-8; TRBD1 is a possible D gene (6 bases). Germline assignment: CDR1 SGHVS and CDR2 FQNEAQ. CDR3 size: 17 residues. Trimming cost V 3 bases and J 8 bases, with 25 bases left between them. CDR3: CASSFSKDQGRGIEAFF. For the CDR3, the DNA is TGTGCCAGCAGCTTTTCGAAAGACCAGGGCAGGGGTATCGAAGCTTTCTTT.

The chain employs TRBV4-1 and TRBJ1-6, with unresolved D. CDR1 is MGHRA, CDR2 YSYEKL, per germline. There are 15 residues in the CDR3. The germline V and J ends were trimmed by 0 bases and 7 bases, with 10 bases remaining between them. The CDR3 sequence is CASSQEWEINSPLHF. CDR3 bases: TGCGCCAGCAGCCAAGAGTGGGAGATCAATTCACCCCTCCACTTT.

The chain uses TRBV7-3 and TRBJ2-1; D remains ambiguous. Looked up from germline, CDR1 is SGHTA and CDR2 is FQGTGA. Trimming removed 3 bases from V and 3 bases from J, with 9 bases in between. The CDR3 is 14 amino acids. This chain's CDR3 is CASSFGPGYNEQFF. In DNA, the CDR3 is TGTGCCAGCAGCTTCGGCCCGGGCTACAATGAGCAGTTCTTC.

In its sample, this clone was seen a few times. The DNA of the CDR3 is TGTGCCAGCAGCTTATTTACAGGGCGGAACACTGAAGCTTTCTTT. This codes for CASSLFTGRNTEAFF. The gene calls are TRBV7-2 and TRBJ1-1; weak D call: TRBD1 (6 bases). This CDR3 has 15 residues. Germline V lookup: CDR1 SGHTA, CDR2 FQGNSA. Trimming stripped 2 bases from V and 1 base from J, with 11 bases between.

The CDR3 protein is CASSPLVVLAGGGETQYF. The CDR3 region has the DNA TGCGCCAGCAGCCCGCTTGTCGTTTTGGCGGGGGGCGGTGAGACCCAGTACTTC. The V gene is TRBV5-1, the J gene TRBJ2-5; 8 bases fit TRBD2. Germline values: CDR1 SGHRS, CDR2 YFSETQ. The CDR3 runs to 18 residues. V lost 4 bases and J lost 5; bases outside the gene matches: 19.

The genes are TRBV5-4 and TRBJ1-5, with a tentative D call TRBD1 (6 bases). Germline V gene data show CDR1 as SGHNT and CDR2 as YYREEE (reference sequence). With 1 base removed from V and 2 bases from J, the gap between germline ends came to 19 bases. This CDR3 is built from 18 residues. The CDR3 nucleotides are TGTGCCAGCAGCTTGTTCCCGACAGGTGGTGAAGGCAATCAGCCCCAGCATTTT. The encoded protein is CASSLFPTGGEGNQPQHF.

Worth noting for this clone: Other DNA sequences from this sample encode an identical CDR3 as well. The rearrangement links TRBV18 to TRBJ2-7; 7 bases align to TRBD1. Germline CDR1 KGHSH, CDR2 LQKENI. Unmatched junction bases numbered 7, after V lost 3 bases and J lost 2 bases. The CDR3 has 15 amino acids. The CDR3 bases are TGTGCCAGCTCACCCCCTGAGGGGGCCACCTACGAGCAGTACTTC. It translates to CASSPPEGATYEQYF.

The chain is built from TRBV3-1 (or the pseudogene TRBV3-2) and TRBJ1-3, with D perhaps matching TRBD1 (5 bases). Germline V gene sequence: CDR1 LGHDT, CDR2 YNNKEL (reference sequence). The CDR3 is 16 amino acids. The V and J ends lost 1 base and 0 bases respectively, with 10 bases between them. The CDR3, as DNA: TGTGCCAGCAGCCAAGTCGCGGGACGCTCTGGAAACACCATATATTTT. This encodes CASSQVAGRSGNTIYF.

This clone was detected only once. V is TRBV28 and J is TRBJ1-3; 10 bases line up with TRBD1. V lost 6 bases, J lost 6 bases, and 5 bases stayed unmatched. Germline CDR1 is MDHEN and CDR2 is SYDVKM. The CDR3 covers 14 residues. The CDR3 loop reads CASSPGTGVNTIYF. The CDR3 bases are TGTGCCAGCAGCCCAGGGACAGGGGTAAACACCATATATTTT.